The source of this T cell receptor (beta chain) is a study of T cells in Graves' hyperthyroidism and ophthalmopathy. There were TCR beta CDR3 regions amplified from RNA transcripts. During a first-round RT-PCR of the TCR CDR3, the HTBI primer set was used. MiXCR, run by TCRdb on the multiplex PCR reads, gives a single entry per CDR3 protein. The sample shows roughly 380,000 distinct CDR3 sequences, under 20% of them seen only once. The length of the CDR3 is 16 residues. Germline-derived CDR1 and CDR2 are MDHEN and SYDVKM. About this clonotype itself: A read error may account for a junction end that differs from germline.

Sequenced input: blood. This sequence joins TRBV28 and TRBJ2-2; TRBD1 aligns across 10 bases. The source of this sequence is a young woman with Graves' hyperthyroidism. The CDR3 region is CATSDPGQGTTGELFF. In DNA, the CDR3 is TGTGCCACCAGTGACCCGGGACAGGGGACCACCGGGGAGCTGTTTTTT.